This entry lists 3 T cell receptor beta chains sequenced from one sample in a study of immune characterization of retroperitoneal liposarcoma (dated by TCRdb to the late 2010s). Library construction relied on PCR. The sample was run on a NextSeq 500. In TCRdb, the public reads were trimmed at Q25 with fastp and aligned with MiXCR, with productive beta chains retained. Each entry merges the rows of one CDR3 protein and shows their most common DNA and genes. The table for this sample lists 2,700 or so distinct CDR3 sequences; 30% to 45% of them were counted only once. In total, the top ten clones hold about 26% of the sample. Sequencing used tumor tissue. These TCRs come from a male donor with retroperitoneal liposarcoma.

By share, this clonotype ranks as large. The chain combines TRBV6-1 with TRBJ2-5; 9 bases map to TRBD2. With V trimmed by 7 bases and J by 3 bases, 9 bases remained unmatched. The CDR3 runs to 15 residues. Per the germline V gene, CDR1 is MNHNS and CDR2 is SASEGT. The CDR3 reads CASTPLAGTEETQYF. DNA for the CDR3: TGTGCCAGCACCCCCCTAGCGGGGACTGAAGAGACCCAGTACTTC.

The chain employs TRBV11-3 and TRBJ2-2; D is perhaps TRBD2 (5 bases). Per the germline V gene, CDR1 is SGHNT and CDR2 is YENEEA. This CDR3 region has 13 residues. Trimming pared 6 bases from V and 5 bases from J, leaving 10 bases between. CDR3 residues: CASRYGETGELFF. CDR3 sequence (DNA): TGTGCCAGCAGATATGGGGAGACCGGGGAGCTGTTTTTT.

This clonotype was observed a few times. The chain recombines TRBV12-3 or TRBV12-4 with TRBJ2-5; D is unclear. The J call may not be correct, given that the DNA end is closer to TRBJ2-7. The CDR3 sequence is 11 residues long. As DNA, the CDR3 is TGTGCCAGCAGTTTAGAATACGAGCAGTACTTC. Its protein is CASSLEYEQYF.